Listed here are 26 T cell receptor beta chains from one sample, sequenced in a study of T cells in Graves' hyperthyroidism and ophthalmopathy. What was amplified from RNA transcripts were TCR beta CDR3 regions. A set of HTBI primers served as the primers for a first-round RT-PCR of the TCR CDR3. TCRdb called the multiplex PCR reads again in MiXCR, with one record for every CDR3 protein. The table records about 480,000 distinct CDR3 sequences, approximately 23% of them present only once. Source material: blood. The receptor set was obtained from an older woman with Graves' ophthalmopathy.

This clonotype showed up just a few times. CDR3 sequence (DNA): TGTGCCAGCAGCCAAGGCAGGGGGTTCACTGAAGCTTTCTTT. Translation gives CASSQGRGFTEAFF. V is TRBV4-2 and J is TRBJ1-1, with 7 bases fitting TRBD1. V trimming: 1 base; J trimming: 4 bases; junction bases outside the gene matches: 3. CDR3 length: 14 amino acids. CDR1 is LGHNA, CDR2 YNFKEQ, per germline.

This clonotype was recorded a few times. The V gene is TRBV29-1, the J gene TRBJ2-2; the match to TRBD1 covers 7 bases. Germline V gene lookup returns CDR1 SQVTM and CDR2 ANQGSEA. This CDR3 is 13 amino acids long. V was clipped by 6 bases and J by 4 bases; unmatched bases: 5. The CDR3 sequence is CSVNRGGTGELFF. The CDR3 DNA reads as TGCAGCGTGAACAGGGGCGGCACCGGGGAGCTGTTTTTT.

This clonotype showed up just once. A junction boundary mismatches the germline segment, possibly from a read error. The chain recombines TRBV7-2 with TRBJ1-4, with no clear D. From germline, CDR1 is SGHTA and CDR2 FQGNSA. This CDR3 contains 15 residues. CDR3 sequence (DNA): TGTGCCAGCAGCCCACACAACGTAAAAAATGAAAAACTGCTTTTT. This encodes CASSPHNVKNEKLLF.

The table lists this clonotype with a few counts. The J gene is TRBJ2-1, the V gene TRBV6-2 or TRBV6-3, with no clear D. This CDR3 has 15 residues. The V end lost 4 bases, the J end lost 2 bases, and 12 bases lay between the germline ends. The germline CDR1 and CDR2 sequences are MNHEY and SVGEGT. The CDR3 DNA reads TGTGCCAGCAGTTTCCGCTCGGGTACCTACAATGAGCAGTTCTTC. This translates into CASSFRSGTYNEQFF.

Many counts were recorded for this clonotype. The rearrangement joins TRBV11-2 to TRBJ2-3; no firm D call. In germline, CDR1 is SGHAT, CDR2 FQNNGV. V dropped 5 bases and J dropped 2 bases, with 14 bases sitting between them. This CDR3 comprises 15 residues. CDR3: CASSGRLGVTDTQYF. In DNA, the CDR3 is TGTGCCAGCAGCGGCCGGCTCGGAGTCACAGATACGCAGTATTTT.

J is TRBJ2-1 and V is TRBV5-1, with D possibly TRBD1 on 6 matching bases. The CDR3 sequence is 15 residues long. Germline CDR1 is SGHRS and CDR2 is YFSETQ. Trimming shortened V by 0 bases and J by 2 bases, and 9 bases separated the two germline ends. For the CDR3, the DNA is TGCGCCAGCAGCTTGGAGGGGACAACCTACAATGAGCAGTTCTTC. Encoded protein: CASSLEGTTYNEQFF.

Worth noting for this clonotype: This may arise from a read error, as a much more abundant clone is one base away. The gene calls are TRBV2 and TRBJ1-2; D ambiguous. V was pared by 4 bases and J by 8 bases, with 20 bases between. The CDR3 has 15 residues. The germline V gene encodes CDR1 SNHLY and CDR2 FYNNEI. The CDR3 DNA reads TGTGCCAGCAGTGTAAAAAGGACCAGGCTAGGAGGCTACACCTTC. This gives the protein CASSVKRTRLGGYTF.

The sample holds a few counts of this clonotype. V is TRBV18 and J is TRBJ2-7; D remains unclear. Trimming shortened V by 0 bases and J by 3 bases, and 6 bases separated the two germline ends. The CDR3 has 13 amino acids. CDR1 is KGHSH, CDR2 LQKENI, per germline. The CDR3 protein is CASSPPGIYEQYF. CDR3 coding DNA: TGTGCCAGCTCACCACCGGGCATCTACGAGCAGTACTTC.

This chain joins TRBV7-9 and TRBJ2-1; D may be TRBD2 (6 bases). Trimming took 6 bases from V and 4 from J, leaving 16 bases between them. There are 15 residues in the CDR3. Per germline, CDR1 SEHNR and CDR2 FQNEAQ (reference sequence). The chain's CDR3 is CASRLFRDSYNEQFF. CDR3 in DNA: TGTGCCAGCAGATTATTCCGGGACTCTTACAATGAGCAGTTCTTC. Full variable domain (outside the CDR3, taken from reference TRBV7-9 and TRBJ2-1): DTGVSQNPRHKITKRGQNVTFRCDPISEHNRLYWYRQTLGQGPEFLTYFQNEAQLEKSRLLSDRFSAERPKGSFSTLEIQRTEQGDSAMYLCASRLFRDSYNEQFFGPGTRLTVL.

About this clonotype itself: A much larger clone sits a single nucleotide away, making a read error possible. CDR3 sequence reads: CASSLGGGASYNEQFF. CDR3 DNA: TGTGCCAGCAGCTTGGGCGGGGGCGCATCCTACAATGAGCAGTTCTTC. The V call is TRBV7-2, the J call TRBJ2-1; possible D gene TRBD2, 7 bases. V was trimmed by 3 bases and J by 1 base, leaving 13 bases between them. The CDR3 extends over 16 amino acids. Germline CDR1 and CDR2: SGHTA and FQGNSA.

This clonotype came up a few times. A read error may explain this, as a much larger clone is one base away. The chain couples TRBV5-1 to TRBJ1-1, with D tentatively TRBD1 (5 bases). This CDR3 is built from 13 residues. V lost 0 bases and J 7 bases, leaving 10 bases between the germline ends. Germline-derived CDR1 and CDR2 are SGHRS and YFSETQ. The CDR3 DNA sequence: TGCGCCAGCAGCTTGGCCGGGGCCGGTGAAGCTTTCTTT. Protein: CASSLAGAGEAFF.

The rearrangement joins TRBV10-3 to TRBJ2-3, with D possibly being TRBD2 (6 bases). The CDR3 totals 12 residues. Germline CDR1 is ENHRY and CDR2 is SYGVKD. Between the trimmed V and J ends, which lost 6 bases and 5 bases, there was a span of 9 bases. The CDR3 DNA reads as TGTGCCATCAGGAATAGCGGAGATACGCAGTATTTT. This codes for CAIRNSGDTQYF.

A few counts support this clonotype. The chain is built from TRBV29-1 and TRBJ2-7; D remains ambiguous. V was cut by 2 bases and J by 4 bases, with 27 bases left in between. The CDR3 extends over 18 amino acids. CDR1 and CDR2 from the germline V gene are SQVTM and ANQGSEA. The CDR3 DNA reads as TGCAGCGTTGAATCAGTTCTAGTTCCTTACGAAAAACCATACGAGCAGTACTTC. Amino acid sequence: CSVESVLVPYEKPYEQYF.

The chain is built from TRBV13 and TRBJ1-5; D call uncertain. V dropped 4 bases and J dropped 1 base, with 14 bases sitting between them. The CDR3 is 16 amino acids. Germline loops: CDR1 PRHDT, CDR2 FYEKMQ (reference sequence). CDR3: CASSYGGPTSNQPQHF. DNA of the CDR3: TGTGCCAGCAGCTACGGAGGGCCGACGAGCAATCAGCCCCAGCATTTT.

Only a few counts were recorded for this clonotype. V usage is TRBV3-1 and J usage is TRBJ1-2, with 7 bases fitting TRBD1. V shed 4 bases, J shed 0 bases, and the junction held 5 bases outside the gene matches. The CDR3 extends over 15 amino acids. Germline V gene sequence: CDR1 LGHDT, CDR2 YNNKEL (reference sequence). CDR3 region: CASSRGQISNYGYTF. DNA of the CDR3: TGTGCCAGCAGCCGGGGACAGATCTCTAACTATGGCTACACCTTC.

This clonotype has ten or more counts. The J gene is TRBJ2-3, the V gene TRBV28; 9 bases match TRBD2. The germline V gene encodes CDR1 MDHEN and CDR2 SYDVKM. This CDR3 contains 16 residues. The trim removed 4 bases at V and 6 bases at J, leaving 11 bases unmatched. Here the CDR3 DNA reads TGTGCCAGCAGTTCTAGCGGGAATGGAGTTAGGGATACGCAGTATTTT. Its protein product is CASSSSGNGVRDTQYF.

The chain has TRBV19 and TRBJ2-7; D is perhaps TRBD2 (5 bases). Germline CDR1 and CDR2: LNHDA and SQIVND (reference sequence). The length of the CDR3 is 13 residues. V was pared by 3 bases and J by 3 bases, with 9 bases between. The CDR3 region is CASSINRDYEQYF. CDR3 nucleotides: TGTGCCAGTAGTATCAACCGGGACTACGAGCAGTACTTC.

This clonotype was counted at least ten times. This sequence joins TRBV2 and TRBJ2-1; D might be TRBD1 (6 bases). Trimming stripped 4 bases from V and 4 bases from J, with 11 bases between. CDR1 and CDR2 from the germline V gene are SNHLY and FYNNEI. The CDR3 has 14 amino acids. The CDR3: CASSGVTGYNEQFF. The CDR3 DNA reads as TGTGCCAGCAGTGGCGTGACAGGTTACAATGAGCAGTTCTTC.

The chain has TRBV7-9 and TRBJ2-1; no clear D. Per germline, CDR1 SEHNR and CDR2 FQNEAQ (reference sequence). V was shortened by 0 bases and J by 7 bases, with 7 bases between the two germline ends. The CDR3 has 13 residues. The CDR3 sequence: CASSLAQANEQFF. CDR3 coding DNA: TGTGCCAGCAGCTTAGCACAAGCAAATGAGCAGTTCTTC.

This clonotype has at least ten counts. The CDR3: CASSSSGLSYEQYF. For the CDR3, the DNA is TGCGCCAGCAGTTCTAGCGGCCTCTCCTACGAGCAGTACTTC. The chain carries TRBV5-1 and TRBJ2-7, with 7 bases aligning to TRBD2. The CDR3 loop spans 14 amino acids. The V segment lost 5 bases and the J segment 0 bases; nucleotides outside the gene matches: 5. CDR1 is SGHRS and CDR2 is YFSETQ in the germline V gene.

This chain uses TRBV27 with TRBJ2-1, with 7 bases matching TRBD2. The CDR3 runs to 16 residues. The germline CDR1 and CDR2 sequences are MNHEY and SMNVEV (reference sequence). Germline trimming cut 5 bases from V and 10 bases from J; bases unmatched to any gene: 17. The CDR3 spells CASSRASGPSGGEQFF. Here the CDR3 DNA reads TGTGCCAGCAGTCGGGCTAGCGGACCTTCTGGGGGGGAGCAGTTCTTC.

This clonotype was seen more than once but under ten times. The rearrangement uses TRBV29-1 and TRBJ1-1; the match to TRBD1 covers 7 bases. Unmatched junction bases numbered 4, after V lost 2 bases and J lost 1 base. Germline lookup yields CDR1 SQVTM and CDR2 ANQGSEA. The CDR3 runs 14 residues. The CDR3 region has the DNA TGCAGCGTTGAATTCGGGACAGCGAACACTGAAGCTTTCTTT. Its protein is CSVEFGTANTEAFF. The full variable domain, completed using reference TRBV29-1 and TRBJ1-1, is SAVISQKPSRDICQRGTSLTIQCQVDSQVTMMFWYRQQPGQSLTLIATANQGSEATYESGFVIDKFPISRPNLTFSTLTVSNMSPEDSSIYLCSVEFGTANTEAFFGQGTRLTVV.

This clonotype was observed a handful of times. The J gene is TRBJ2-1, the V gene TRBV3-1; 11 bases fit TRBD2. The CDR3 is 16 residues long. The germline V gene encodes CDR1 LGHDT and CDR2 YNNKEL (reference sequence). V dropped 0 bases and J dropped 5; count of bases not matched to a gene: 3. CDR3 bases: TGTGCCAGCAGCCAAGATCTAGCGGGAGGAAACAATGAGCAGTTCTTC. Protein product: CASSQDLAGGNNEQFF.

The chain uses TRBV20-1 and TRBJ2-1, with 12 nucleotides matching TRBD2. Losses at the gene ends were 5 bases for V and 7 bases for J; bases not matched to a gene: 9. Per germline, CDR1 DFQATT and CDR2 SNEGSKA (reference sequence). The CDR3 runs to 15 residues. CDR3: CSAPRLAGDRNEQFF. The CDR3 DNA follows: TGCAGTGCTCCCAGACTAGCGGGAGATAGGAATGAGCAGTTCTTC.

This clonotype was recorded at least ten times. The chain employs TRBV3-1 and TRBJ2-2; TRBD2 aligns across 12 bases. The trim removed 4 bases at V and 1 base at J, leaving 4 bases unmatched. This CDR3 is built from 17 residues. Per germline, CDR1 LGHDT and CDR2 YNNKEL (reference sequence). The CDR3 here is CASSPAGLAGNTGELFF. The CDR3 DNA reads as TGTGCCAGCAGCCCAGCGGGACTAGCGGGGAACACCGGGGAGCTGTTTTTT. Filled out from reference TRBV3-1 and TRBJ2-2, the complete variable domain reads DTAVSQTPKYLVTQMGNDKSIKCEQNLGHDTMYWYKQDSKKFLKIMFSYNNKELIINETVPNRFSPKSPDKAHLNLHINSLELGDSAVYFCASSPAGLAGNTGELFFGEGSRLTVL.

This clonotype was seen more than once but under ten times. The V gene is TRBV3-1, the J gene TRBJ2-7; 8 nucleotides agree with TRBD1. This CDR3 spans 15 amino acids. Germline CDR1 LGHDT, CDR2 YNNKEL (reference sequence). V shed 5 bases and J 6 bases; nucleotides not matched to a gene: 12. CDR3 sequence (DNA): TGTGCCAGCAGCTACCCCGGACAGGGAATTTCCGAGCAGTACTTC. Its protein is CASSYPGQGISEQYF.